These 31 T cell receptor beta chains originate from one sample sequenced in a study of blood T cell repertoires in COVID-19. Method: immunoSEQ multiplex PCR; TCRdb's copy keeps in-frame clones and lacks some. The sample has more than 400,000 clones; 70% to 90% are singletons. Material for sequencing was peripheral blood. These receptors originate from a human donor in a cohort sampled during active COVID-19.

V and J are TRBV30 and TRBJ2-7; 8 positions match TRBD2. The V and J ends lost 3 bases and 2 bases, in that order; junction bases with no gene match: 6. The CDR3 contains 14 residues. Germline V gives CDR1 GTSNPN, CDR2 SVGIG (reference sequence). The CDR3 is CAWRSYSGAYEQYF. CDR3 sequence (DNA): TGTGCCTGGAGATCGTATAGCGGGGCCTACGAGCAGTACTTC.

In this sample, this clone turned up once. The CDR3: CAGEGPSSYEQYF. The CDR3 DNA follows: TGTGCCGGGGAGGGGCCCTCTTCCTACGAGCAGTACTTC. The chain joins TRBV30 to TRBJ2-7, with 7 bases fitting TRBD2. CDR1 GTSNPN and CDR2 SVGIG come from the germline V gene (reference sequence). The J segment lost 1 base and the V segment lost 8 bases, leaving 8 bases of the junction unmatched. There are 13 residues in the CDR3.

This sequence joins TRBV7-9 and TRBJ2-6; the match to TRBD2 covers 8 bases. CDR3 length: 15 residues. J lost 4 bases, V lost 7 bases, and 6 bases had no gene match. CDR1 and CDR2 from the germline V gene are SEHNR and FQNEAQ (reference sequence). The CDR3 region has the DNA TGTGCCAGCACCCGGGGGGGGCTAGGGGCCAACGTCCTGACTTTC. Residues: CASTRGGLGANVLTF. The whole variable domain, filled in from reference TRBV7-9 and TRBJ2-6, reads DTGVSQNPRHKITKRGQNVTFRCDPISEHNRLYWYRQTLGQGPEFLTYFQNEAQLEKSRLLSDRFSAERPKGSFSTLEIQRTEQGDSAMYLCASTRGGLGANVLTFGAGSRLTVL.

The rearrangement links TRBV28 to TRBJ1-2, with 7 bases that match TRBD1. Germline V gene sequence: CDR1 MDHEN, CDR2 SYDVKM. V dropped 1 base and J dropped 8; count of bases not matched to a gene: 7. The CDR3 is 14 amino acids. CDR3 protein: CASSLYRGRDGYTF. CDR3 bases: TGTGCCAGCAGTTTATACAGGGGTAGGGACGGCTACACCTTC.

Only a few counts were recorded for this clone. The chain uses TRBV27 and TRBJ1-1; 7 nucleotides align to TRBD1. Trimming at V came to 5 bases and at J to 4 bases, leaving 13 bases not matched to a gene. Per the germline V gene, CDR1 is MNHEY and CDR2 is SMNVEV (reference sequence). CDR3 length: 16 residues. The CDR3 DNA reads TGTGCCAGCAGTCGCTGGCACGGACAGGAAGGCACTGAAGCTTTCTTT. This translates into CASSRWHGQEGTEAFF.

The CDR3 is CASSAQGTGNQETQYF. The CDR3, as DNA: TGTGCCAGCAGCGCGCAGGGGACAGGTAACCAAGAGACCCAGTACTTC. The chain joins TRBV9 to TRBJ2-5; 8 nucleotides align to TRBD1. Germline CDR1 SGDLS, CDR2 YYNGEE. The V and J ends lost 3 bases and 0 bases, in that order; junction bases with no gene match: 7. This CDR3 has 16 residues.

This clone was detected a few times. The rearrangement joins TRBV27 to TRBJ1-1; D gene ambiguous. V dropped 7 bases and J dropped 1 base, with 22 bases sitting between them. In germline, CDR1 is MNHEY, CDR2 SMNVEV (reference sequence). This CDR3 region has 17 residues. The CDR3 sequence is CASKSSQVSMSNTEAFF. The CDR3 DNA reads TGTGCCAGCAAATCCTCCCAGGTGTCGATGTCGAACACTGAAGCTTTCTTT.

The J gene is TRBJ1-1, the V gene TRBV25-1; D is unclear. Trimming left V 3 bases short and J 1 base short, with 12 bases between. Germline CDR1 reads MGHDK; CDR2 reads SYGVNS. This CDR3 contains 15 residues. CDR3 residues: CASSDLGLSNTEAFF. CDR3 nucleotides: TGTGCCAGCAGTGACCTTGGACTTTCGAACACTGAAGCTTTCTTT.

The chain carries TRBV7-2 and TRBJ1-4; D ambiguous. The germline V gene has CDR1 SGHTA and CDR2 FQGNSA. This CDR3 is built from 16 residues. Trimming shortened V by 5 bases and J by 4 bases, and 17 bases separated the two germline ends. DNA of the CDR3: TGTGCCAGCAGCGTAAATTCGGGCGGAGGTAATGAAAAACTGTTTTTT. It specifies CASSVNSGGGNEKLFF.

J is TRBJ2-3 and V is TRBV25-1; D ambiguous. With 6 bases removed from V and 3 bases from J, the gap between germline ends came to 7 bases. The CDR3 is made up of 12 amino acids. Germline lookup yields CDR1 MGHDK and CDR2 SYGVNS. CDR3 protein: CASRKLTDTQYF. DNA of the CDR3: TGTGCCAGCAGGAAACTTACAGATACGCAGTATTTT.

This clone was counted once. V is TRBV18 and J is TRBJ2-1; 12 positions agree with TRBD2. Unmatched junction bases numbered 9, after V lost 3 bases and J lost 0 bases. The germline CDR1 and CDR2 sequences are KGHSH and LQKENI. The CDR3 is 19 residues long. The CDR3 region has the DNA TGTGCCAGCTCACCCCGGACTAGCGGGACCTTGGGCTCCTACAATGAGCAGTTCTTC. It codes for CASSPRTSGTLGSYNEQFF.

CDR3: CARSPERIERETGGELFF. The CDR3, as DNA: TGTGCCAGAAGCCCCGAGAGAATAGAACGGGAGACGGGCGGGGAGCTGTTTTTT. The chain links TRBV5-3 to TRBJ2-2, with a possible D match to TRBD2 (6 bases). TRBV5-3 qualifies as an ORF whose function is uncertain. The CDR3 extends over 18 amino acids. V lost 4 bases to trimming and J lost 7 bases, with 26 bases between them.

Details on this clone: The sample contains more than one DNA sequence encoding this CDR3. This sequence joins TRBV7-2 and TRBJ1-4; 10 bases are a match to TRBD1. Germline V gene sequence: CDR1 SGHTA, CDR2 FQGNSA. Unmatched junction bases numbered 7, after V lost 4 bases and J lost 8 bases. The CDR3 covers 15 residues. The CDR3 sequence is CASSSPGQGLEKLFF. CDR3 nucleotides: TGTGCCAGCAGCTCCCCGGGACAGGGGTTAGAAAAACTGTTTTTT. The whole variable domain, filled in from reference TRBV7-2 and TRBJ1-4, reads GAGVSQSPSNKVTEKGKDVELRCDPISGHTALYWYRQSLGQGLEFLIYFQGNSAPDKSGLPSDRFSAERTGGSVSTLTIQRTQQEDSAVYLCASSSPGQGLEKLFFGSGTQLSVL.

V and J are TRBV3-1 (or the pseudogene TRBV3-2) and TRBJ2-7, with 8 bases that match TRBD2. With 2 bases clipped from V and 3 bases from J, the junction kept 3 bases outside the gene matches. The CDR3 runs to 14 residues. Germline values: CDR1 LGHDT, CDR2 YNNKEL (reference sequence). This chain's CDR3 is CASSQSGGRYEQYF. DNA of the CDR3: TGTGCCAGCAGCCAAAGCGGGGGACGCTACGAGCAGTACTTC.

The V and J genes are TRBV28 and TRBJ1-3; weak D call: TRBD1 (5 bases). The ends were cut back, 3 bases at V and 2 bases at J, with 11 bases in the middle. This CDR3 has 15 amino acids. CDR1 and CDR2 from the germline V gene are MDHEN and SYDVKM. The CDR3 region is CASSFGGVAGNTIYF. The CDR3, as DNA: TGTGCCAGCAGTTTCGGAGGGGTTGCTGGAAACACCATATATTTT.

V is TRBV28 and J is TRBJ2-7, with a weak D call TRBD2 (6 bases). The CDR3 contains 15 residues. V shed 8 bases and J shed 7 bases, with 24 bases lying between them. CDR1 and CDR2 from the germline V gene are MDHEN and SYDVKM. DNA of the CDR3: TGTGCCAGCGCAATCCCGGGAGATAACAAAAAGGAGCAGTACTTC. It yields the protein CASAIPGDNKKEQYF.

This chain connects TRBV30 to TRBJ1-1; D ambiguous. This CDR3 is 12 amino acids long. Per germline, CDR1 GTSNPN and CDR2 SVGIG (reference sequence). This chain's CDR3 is CTLTKVPTEAFF. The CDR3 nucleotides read TGTACACTTACTAAGGTTCCCACTGAAGCTTTCTTT.

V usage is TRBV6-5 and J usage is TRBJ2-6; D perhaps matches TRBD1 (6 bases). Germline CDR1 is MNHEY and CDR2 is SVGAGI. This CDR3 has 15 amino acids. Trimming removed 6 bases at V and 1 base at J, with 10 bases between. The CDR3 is CASRRTGSGANVLTF. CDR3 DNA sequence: TGTGCCAGCAGACGTACAGGGTCTGGGGCCAACGTCCTGACTTTC.

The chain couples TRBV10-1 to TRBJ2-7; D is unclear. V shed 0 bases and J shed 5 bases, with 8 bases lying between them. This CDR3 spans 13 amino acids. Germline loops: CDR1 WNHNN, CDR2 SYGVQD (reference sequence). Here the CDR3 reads CASSESQVHEQYF. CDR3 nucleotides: TGCGCCAGCAGTGAGTCTCAGGTCCACGAGCAGTACTTC.

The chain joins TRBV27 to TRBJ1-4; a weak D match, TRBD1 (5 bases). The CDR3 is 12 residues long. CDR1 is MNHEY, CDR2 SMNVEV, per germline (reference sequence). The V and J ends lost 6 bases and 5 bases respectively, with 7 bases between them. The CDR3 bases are TGTGCCAGCAGGAGACAGAATGAAAAACTGTTTTTT. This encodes CASRRQNEKLFF.

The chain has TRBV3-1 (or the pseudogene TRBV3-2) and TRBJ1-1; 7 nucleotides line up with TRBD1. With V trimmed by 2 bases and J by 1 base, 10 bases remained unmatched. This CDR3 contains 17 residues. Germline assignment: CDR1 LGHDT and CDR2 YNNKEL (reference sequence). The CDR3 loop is CASSQFIGGTGNTEAFF. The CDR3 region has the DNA TGTGCCAGCAGCCAATTTATAGGGGGCACGGGGAACACTGAAGCTTTCTTT.

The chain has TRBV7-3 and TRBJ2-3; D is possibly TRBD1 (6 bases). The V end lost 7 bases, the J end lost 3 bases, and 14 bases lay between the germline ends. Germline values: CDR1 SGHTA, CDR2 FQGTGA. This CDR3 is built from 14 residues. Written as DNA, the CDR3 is TGTGCCAGCAACCTCAGGGGTGGGACAGATACGCAGTATTTT. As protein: CASNLRGGTDTQYF.

The CDR3: CASSQDGTLGRNEQFF. DNA for the CDR3: TGCGCCAGCAGCCAAGACGGGACCCTGGGGAGGAATGAGCAGTTCTTC. The rearrangement uses TRBV4-3 and TRBJ2-1; tentative D call: TRBD2 (6 bases). The V and J ends lost 0 bases and 7 bases respectively, with 16 bases between them. This CDR3 is built from 16 residues. Germline CDR1 LGHNA, CDR2 YSLEER.

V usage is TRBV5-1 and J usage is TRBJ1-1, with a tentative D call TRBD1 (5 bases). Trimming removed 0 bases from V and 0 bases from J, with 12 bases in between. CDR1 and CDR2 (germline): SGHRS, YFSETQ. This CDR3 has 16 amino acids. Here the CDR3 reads CASSLVPGIVNTEAFF. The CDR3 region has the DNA TGCGCCAGCAGCTTGGTGCCAGGGATAGTGAACACTGAAGCTTTCTTT.

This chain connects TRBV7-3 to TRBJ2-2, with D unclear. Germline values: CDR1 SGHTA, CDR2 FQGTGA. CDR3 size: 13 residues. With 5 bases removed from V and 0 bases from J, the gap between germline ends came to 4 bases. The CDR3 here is CASSPTNTGELFF. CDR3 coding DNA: TGTGCCAGCAGCCCTACGAACACCGGGGAGCTGTTTTTT. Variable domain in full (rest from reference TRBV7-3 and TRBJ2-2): GAGVSQTPSNKVTEKGKYVELRCDPISGHTALYWYRQSLGQGPEFLIYFQGTGAADDSGLPNDRFFAVRPEGSVSTLKIQRTERGDSAVYLCASSPTNTGELFFGEGSRLTVL.

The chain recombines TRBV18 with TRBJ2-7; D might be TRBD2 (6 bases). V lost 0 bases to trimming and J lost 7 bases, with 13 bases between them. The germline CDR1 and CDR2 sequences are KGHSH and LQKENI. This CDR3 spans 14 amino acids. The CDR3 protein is CASSPPGSTNEQYF. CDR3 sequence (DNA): TGTGCCAGCTCACCACCCGGGAGTACGAATGAGCAGTACTTC. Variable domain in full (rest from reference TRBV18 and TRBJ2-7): NAGVMQNPRHLVRRRGQEARLRCSPMKGHSHVYWYRQLPEEGLKFMVYLQKENIIDESGMPKERFSAEFPKEGPSILRIQQVVRGDSAAYFCASSPPGSTNEQYFGPGTRLTVT.

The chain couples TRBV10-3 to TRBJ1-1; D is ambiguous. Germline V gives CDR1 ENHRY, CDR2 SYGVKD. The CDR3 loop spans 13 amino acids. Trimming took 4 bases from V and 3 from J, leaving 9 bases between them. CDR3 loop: CAISALIDTEAFF. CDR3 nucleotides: TGTGCCATCAGTGCCCTTATTGACACTGAAGCTTTCTTT.

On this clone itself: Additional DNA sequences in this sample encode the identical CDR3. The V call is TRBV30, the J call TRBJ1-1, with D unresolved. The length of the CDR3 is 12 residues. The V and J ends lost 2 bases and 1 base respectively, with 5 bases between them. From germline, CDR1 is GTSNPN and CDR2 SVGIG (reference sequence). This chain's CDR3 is CAWSKQNTEAFF. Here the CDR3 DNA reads TGTGCCTGGAGTAAGCAGAACACTGAAGCTTTCTTT.

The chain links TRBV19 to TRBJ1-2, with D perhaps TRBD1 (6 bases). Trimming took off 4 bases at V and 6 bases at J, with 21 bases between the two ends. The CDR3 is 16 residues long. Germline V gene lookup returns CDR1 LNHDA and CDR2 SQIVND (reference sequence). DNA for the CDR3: TGTGCCAGTAGTAATCCCGGGACACAGGCCGTCAATGGCTACACCTTC. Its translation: CASSNPGTQAVNGYTF.

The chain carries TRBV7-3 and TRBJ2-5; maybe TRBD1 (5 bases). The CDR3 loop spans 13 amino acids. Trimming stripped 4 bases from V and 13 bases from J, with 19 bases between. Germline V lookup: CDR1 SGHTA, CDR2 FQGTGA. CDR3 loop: CASSSRADRRRYF. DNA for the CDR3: TGTGCCAGCAGCTCCCGGGCTGACAGACGAAGGTACTTC.

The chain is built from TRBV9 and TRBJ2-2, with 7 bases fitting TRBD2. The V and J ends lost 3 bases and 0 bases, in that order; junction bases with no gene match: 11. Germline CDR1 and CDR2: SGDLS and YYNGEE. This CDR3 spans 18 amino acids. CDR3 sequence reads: CASSDDPEAGSNTGELFF. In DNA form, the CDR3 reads TGTGCCAGCAGCGATGACCCCGAAGCGGGATCGAACACCGGGGAGCTGTTTTTT.